This T cell receptor beta chain was retrieved from a study of blood T cell repertoires in COVID-19. The overall study: From T cells, B-cell-depleted T cells, or PBMCs came the material, which was cDNA or gDNA.

In the original analysis: Researchers report that nucleated cell counts were estimated from reference gene primer amplification. Clones were read by immunoSEQ multiplex PCR, and TCRdb kept only the in-frame ones, dropping some. That table is the source of V, J and clone size, and D and trimming were worked out from the DNA. The sample includes some 180,000 clones, roughly 86% of them seen just once. The receptor was isolated from an elderly woman with COVID-19, enrolled during active disease. Sequenced material: peripheral blood.

The CDR3 bases are TGTGCCAGCAGCGAACCCGACAGAATGGAGACCCAGTACTTC. Amino acids: CASSEPDRMETQYF. This rearrangement joins TRBV5-5 to TRBJ2-5, with a weak D call TRBD1 (5 bases). The V and J ends lost 4 bases and 5 bases respectively, with 15 bases between them. Germline CDR1 reads SGHKS; CDR2 reads YYEKEE (reference sequence). The CDR3 is made up of 14 amino acids.